A single sample is the source of the 10 T cell receptor beta chains below, sequenced in a study of somatic mutations in cytotoxic T cells in rheumatoid arthritis. TCRdb keeps only in-frame clones here, not all; method: immunoSEQ multiplex PCR. The repertoire has about 36,000 clones, roughly 80% of them found once; the top ten carry approximately 3.2%. Input material: CD8+ T cells sorted from blood. The receptors shown here come from a man aged 40-49 years in good health.

This chain links TRBV5-8 with TRBJ1-1; D is unresolved. The germline gives CDR1 SGHTS, CDR2 YDEGEE. Trimming cost V 0 bases and J 6 bases, with 6 bases left between them. The CDR3 is 12 amino acids. The CDR3 sequence is CASSLGFSEAFF. CDR3 in DNA: TGTGCCAGCAGCTTGGGGTTCTCTGAAGCTTTCTTT.

The V and J genes are TRBV5-8 and TRBJ2-7, with D maybe TRBD1 (6 bases). The germline V and J ends were trimmed by 4 bases and 5 bases, with 22 bases remaining between them. Germline-derived CDR1 and CDR2 are SGHTS and YDEGEE. This CDR3 spans 16 amino acids. Here the CDR3 reads CASSEGHRSIQDEQYF. As DNA, the CDR3 is TGTGCCAGCAGCGAGGGACATAGGAGCATACAGGACGAGCAGTACTTC.

This chain uses TRBV27 with TRBJ2-7; 11 bases are a match to TRBD2. The germline CDR1 and CDR2 sequences are MNHEY and SMNVEV (reference sequence). This CDR3 region has 14 residues. Losses at the gene ends were 5 bases for V and 6 bases for J; bases not matched to a gene: 6. The CDR3 nucleotides read TGTGCCAGCAGTGTACTAGCGGGAGCCTTCGAGCAGTACTTC. Its translation is CASSVLAGAFEQYF.

This chain uses TRBV29-1 with TRBJ2-7; D is uncertain. The germline gives CDR1 SQVTM, CDR2 ANQGSEA. The CDR3 is 11 residues long. The ends were cut back, 3 bases at V and 3 bases at J, with 6 bases in the middle. As DNA, the CDR3 is TGCAGCGTTGAGGGCGACTACGAGCAGTACTTC. This gives the protein CSVEGDYEQYF.

The genes are TRBV27 and TRBJ2-6, with D uncertain. Deletions cut 4 bases from V and 0 bases from J, with 4 bases between. The CDR3 sequence is 14 residues long. CDR1 and CDR2 from the germline V gene are MNHEY and SMNVEV (reference sequence). CDR3 DNA: TGTGCCAGCAGTTACCGCTCTGGGGCCAACGTCCTGACTTTC. Protein sequence: CASSYRSGANVLTF.

The V gene is TRBV25-1, the J gene TRBJ2-7; 7 bases line up with TRBD1. CDR3 size: 13 residues. Trimming cost V 2 bases and J 2 bases; bases outside gene matches: 0. The germline V gene encodes CDR1 MGHDK and CDR2 SYGVNS. The CDR3 sequence is CASSEGTAYEQYF. CDR3 DNA: TGTGCCAGCAGTGAAGGGACAGCCTACGAGCAGTACTTC.

The V gene is TRBV28, the J gene TRBJ1-1; no reliable D call. This CDR3 region has 13 residues. V lost 3 bases and J 5 bases, leaving 10 bases between the germline ends. The germline gives CDR1 MDHEN, CDR2 SYDVKM. CDR3 residues: CASSFPTRTEAFF. In DNA form, the CDR3 reads TGTGCCAGCAGTTTCCCCACCAGGACTGAAGCTTTCTTT.

This chain uses TRBV6-5 with TRBJ2-7; D is possibly TRBD1 (5 bases). Germline V gene lookup returns CDR1 MNHEY and CDR2 SVGAGI. Deletions cut 4 bases from V and 0 bases from J, with 13 bases between. The CDR3 has 15 amino acids. The CDR3 protein is CASSLSETASYEQYF. In DNA form, the CDR3 reads TGTGCCAGCAGTTTATCCGAGACAGCCTCCTACGAGCAGTACTTC.

To note about this clone: The junction shows a germline mismatch at one end, possibly a read error. The chain uses TRBV10-2 and TRBJ2-2; D remains ambiguous. The CDR3 runs 12 residues. CDR1 is WSHSY and CDR2 is SAAADI in the germline V gene. The CDR3 DNA follows: TGCGCCAACAGTGAGTGGGTCGGGGAGCTGTTTTTT. It specifies CANSEWVGELFF.

The V call is TRBV27, the J call TRBJ2-5; D is unresolved. The CDR3 extends over 14 amino acids. V gave up 2 bases and J gave up 5 bases, with 12 bases separating them. The germline CDR1 and CDR2 sequences are MNHEY and SMNVEV (reference sequence). CDR3 coding DNA: TGTGCCAGCAGTTTAATCCCAGGCCGGGAGACCCAGTACTTC. This gives the protein CASSLIPGRETQYF.